This TCR beta chain was sequenced during a study of CXCR3-negative and CXCR3-positive naive CD8 T cells. Using triplicate sorts, 250,000 to 350,000 cells were collected each time from every CD8+ T cell subset. The CDR3 runs 13 residues. Germline-derived CDR1 and CDR2 are MDHEN and SYDVKM. A note on this clonotype: Its target is not known.

All TRB cDNA libraries came from 5' RACE performed with UMI labels. No DNA is given; TCRdb re-called the 5' RACE reads and lists each CDR3 protein once. Reported are 6,000 to 8,500 distinct CDR3 sequences; the ten largest clones contain about 1%. General study points: Within a donor, both naive subsets shared TRBV-TRBJ usage, unlike memory cells.

The genes are TRBV28 and TRBJ2-5; no DNA is available, so the TRBD1 call from TCRdb remains unchecked. The sample comprised naive CXCR3- CD8+ T cells from blood. Subset here: CD45RO-CCR7+CD27+CD95- naive CD8+ T cells lacking CXCR3 (TNR3-). This TCR derives from a human donor in good health. Some clones in this sample may be carry-over from other donors' samples. The CDR3 sequence is CASSSGQGETQYF.